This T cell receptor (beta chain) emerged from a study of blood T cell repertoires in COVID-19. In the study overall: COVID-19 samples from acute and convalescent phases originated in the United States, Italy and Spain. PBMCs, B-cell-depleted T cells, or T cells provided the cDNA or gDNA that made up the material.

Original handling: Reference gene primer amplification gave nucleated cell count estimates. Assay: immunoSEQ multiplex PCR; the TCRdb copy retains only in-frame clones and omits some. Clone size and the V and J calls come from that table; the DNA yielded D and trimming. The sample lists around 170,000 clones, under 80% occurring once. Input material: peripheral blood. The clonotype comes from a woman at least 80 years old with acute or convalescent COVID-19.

The CDR3 here is CSASKQQNTEAFF. CDR3 coding DNA: TGCAGTGCTAGTAAACAGCAGAACACTGAAGCTTTCTTT. This chain links TRBV20-1 with TRBJ1-1; D gene unclear. CDR1 is DFQATT, CDR2 SNEGSKA, per germline (reference sequence). This CDR3 comprises 13 residues. V shed 3 bases and J shed 1 base, with 9 bases lying between them.